This TCR beta chain was documented in a study of CD8 T cells in Susac syndrome. The RNA, roughly 0.45 to 1 ug, was put through reverse transcription using random hexamers. From the immunoSEQ multiplex PCR reads, TCRdb called clonotypes with MiXCR, one entry per CDR3 protein. The table has around 130,000 distinct CDR3 sequences, 94% seen once. The T cells that were sequenced for TCR beta were CD8+ and CD4+ cells from blood. The sequencing sample was made of CD4+ T cells from PBMCs. This receptor was identified in a human donor in good health.

The CDR3 DNA follows: TGTGCCATCAGTGACGGCCCGGGAGGAGGCTACACCTTC. This encodes CAISDGPGGGYTF. The chain uses TRBV10-3 and TRBJ1-2; D remains unclear. Trimming removed 3 bases from V and 8 bases from J, with 13 bases in between. The germline gives CDR1 ENHRY, CDR2 SYGVKD. The CDR3 loop spans 13 amino acids.